Here is one T cell receptor (beta chain) with its context. In Cohort 3, a recovered donor had either two negative PCRs, clearance, or symptom resolution. These data are taken from a study of blood T cell repertoires in COVID-19. The repertoire was sequenced with immunoSEQ multiplex PCR; TCRdb's copy has only in-frame clones and lacks some. The table includes more than 150,000 clones, 87% detected once. The CDR3 runs to 13 residues. The junction had 4 bases not matched to a gene; V was cut back by 1 base and J by 5 bases. Per the germline V gene, CDR1 is GTSNPN and CDR2 is SVGIG (reference sequence). This chain links TRBV30 with TRBJ2-7, with TRBD1 matching over 8 bases. The clonotype originates from a woman in her 30s who had recovered from COVID-19. Sequenced: PBMCs or T cells enriched from blood (not recorded which). CDR3 residues: CAWSGQGSDEQYF. Here the CDR3 DNA reads TGTGCCTGGAGTGGACAGGGGTCCGACGAGCAGTACTTC.